This T cell receptor (beta chain) was sequenced during a study of monozygotic twins with cystic fibrosis. CDR3 length equals 15 residues. V was shortened by 8 bases and J by 4 bases, with 20 bases between the two germline ends. The germline gives CDR1 MNHEY, CDR2 SVGAGI. TCRdb keeps only in-frame clones here, not all; method: immunoSEQ multiplex PCR. The data show tens of thousands of clones, about 87% seen once. This TCR was sampled from a woman between 25 and 40 years old with cystic fibrosis. The sample comprised blood. The gene calls are TRBV6-5 and TRBJ1-1; D unresolved. In DNA, the CDR3 is TGTGCCAGCTGCATCACCCGGTACCTAGTCACTGAAGCTTTCTTT. It translates to CASCITRYLVTEAFF.